This is a list of T cell receptor beta chains from one sample in a study of T-cell reconstitution after alpha-beta-depleted transplantation in children. From the PCR reads, TCRdb called clonotypes with MiXCR, one entry per CDR3 protein. The sample contains about 300,000 distinct CDR3 sequences, 6% to 10% of which appear only once. Specimen: peripheral blood, collected 360 days after TCRalphabeta/CD19-depleted stem cell transplant. These receptors were taken from a female patient aged 2-9 years who had a stem cell transplant for Fanconi anemia, so the T cells may come from the graft donor. CDR3s include the opening cysteine and the closing phenylalanine or tryptophan. The order of the fields is J gene, D gene, clone size, V gene, CDR3 DNA, CDR3 protein. A D gene is named only where the DNA matches it firmly. Clone size is stated in some rows and not others, as once, few, many or a class when expanded.

>TRBJ2-7|-|many|TRBV7-9
TGTGCCAGCAGCGTGAGCTCCTACGAGCAGTACTTC
CASSVSSYEQYF
>TRBJ1-6|-|many|TRBV6-1
TGTGCCAGCAGTGAAACAGGGCGTGGAGCACCCCTCCACTTT
CASSETGRGAPLHF
>TRBJ2-1|TRBD1|many|TRBV6-5
TGTGCCAGCAGCCTCCGGGACAGCAATGAGCAGTTCTTC
CASSLRDSNEQFF
>TRBJ2-1|-|many|TRBV14
TGTGCCAGCAAACAGAACACCTACAATGAGCAGTTCTTC
CASKQNTYNEQFF
>TRBJ2-3|-|-|TRBV6-2/TRBV6-3
TGTGCCAGCAGTTCCTTTCGGACCCTTACAGATACGCAGTATTTT
CASSSFRTLTDTQYF
>TRBJ2-3|-|few|TRBV28
TGTGCCAGCAGTTTTCGGGGCCATAGAGATACGCAGTATTTT
CASSFRGHRDTQYF
>TRBJ1-1|-|many|TRBV5-1
TGCGCCAGCAGCCCCTGGGTCGAGAACACTGAAGCTTTCTTT
CASSPWVENTEAFF
>TRBJ2-1|-|many|TRBV24-1
TGTGCCACCAGTGATCCGACGGGGGTGAGTAACTACAATGAGCAGTTCTTC
CATSDPTGVSNYNEQFF
>TRBJ1-1|-|-|TRBV20-1
TGCAGTGCAAGGATGTTCACGGGGAACACTGAAGCTTTCTTT
CSARMFTGNTEAFF
>TRBJ2-5|TRBD2|-|TRBV5-1
TGCGCCAGCAGCGTTTTCTCGGGGGGGCTTCAGACCCAGTACTTC
CASSVFSGGLQTQYF
>TRBJ1-1|-|few|TRBV18
TGTGCCAGCTCGACTAACAGGGACTCGTATATATTGAACACTGAAGCTTTCTTT
CASSTNRDSYILNTEAFF
>TRBJ2-7|TRBD1|many|TRBV7-9
TGTGCCAGCAGCCTAGGAGGACAGGGTTACGAGCAGTACTTC
CASSLGGQGYEQYF
>TRBJ2-7|-|many|TRBV20-1
TGCAGTGCTAGGGGTCCCTACGAGCAGTACTTC
CSARGPYEQYF
>TRBJ2-3|-|many|TRBV20-1
TGCAGTGCTAGAGATTTCAAGGACTCAAACACAGATACGCAGTATTTT
CSARDFKDSNTDTQYF
>TRBJ2-5|TRBD2|many|TRBV20-1
TGCAGTGCTACTGAAGCGGGAGGTTCAAAGACCCAGTACTTC
CSATEAGGSKTQYF
>TRBJ2-3|-|-|TRBV19
TGTGCCAGTAGTAGAGGACTTCTGAACACAGATACGCAGTATTTT
CASSRGLLNTDTQYF
>TRBJ2-1|-|many|TRBV20-1
TGCAGTGCTAGAAGTGTCCAGGGAGCCTACAATGAGCAGTTCTTC
CSARSVQGAYNEQFF
>TRBJ1-2|-|many|TRBV27
TGTGCCAGCAGTTTGGGACGGAACTTCTATGGCTACACCTTC
CASSLGRNFYGYTF
>TRBJ1-2|TRBD1|few|TRBV4-3
TGCGCCAGCAGCCAAGAACACGCAGGGGGCTATGGCTACACCTTC
CASSQEHAGGYGYTF
>TRBJ1-1|-|-|TRBV7-3
TGTGCCAGCAGCTTAGCAGGAAGGATCACTGAAGCTTTCTTT
CASSLAGRITEAFF
>TRBJ2-2|-|many|TRBV21-1
TGTGCCAGCTTACAAAAGAACACCGGGGAGCTGTTTTTT
CASLQKNTGELFF
>TRBJ2-5|-|-|TRBV11-2
TGTGCCAGCAGCTTAGCCGCCCCGTACCAAGAGACCCAGTACTTC
CASSLAAPYQETQYF
>TRBJ1-2|-|many|TRBV9
TGTGCCAGCAGCGTGCAACAGGGTACGAGCTACACCTTC
CASSVQQGTSYTF
>TRBJ2-7|-|many|TRBV5-6
TGTGCCAGCAGCTTGGGATGGGGGTCCCCCTACGAGCAGTACTTC
CASSLGWGSPYEQYF
>TRBJ1-1|-|few|TRBV10-2
TGCGCCAGCAGTGAGTTTCTGACAACGAACACTGAAGCTTTCTTT
CASSEFLTTNTEAFF
>TRBJ2-3|-|few|TRBV2
TGTGCCAGCAGTTGGCCTGTGGGGGGGCCACTTAGCACAGATACGCAGTATTTT
CASSWPVGGPLSTDTQYF
>TRBJ2-5|-|many|TRBV12-3/TRBV12-4
TGTGCCAGCAGTTTGGGTCGACGTGTAGCTGGAGAGACCCAGTACTTC
CASSLGRRVAGETQYF
>TRBJ2-7|-|many|TRBV20-1
TGCAGTGCGGGAAAAACTTTATTAGCTCTTTACGAGCAGTACTTC
CSAGKTLLALYEQYF
>TRBJ1-1|-|many|TRBV20-1
TGCAGTGCTAGACCCTCCCGACGGGGAATGAACACTGAAGCTTTCTTT
CSARPSRRGMNTEAFF
>TRBJ1-4|-|many|TRBV2
TGTGCCAGCAGTGACCCCAGCGGGCTTTTTTTT
CASSDPSGLFF
>TRBJ2-7|-|-|TRBV7-8
TGTGCCAGCAGCTTAGCGCGGTTGGCAGCCAACTACGAGCAGTACTTC
CASSLARLAANYEQYF
>TRBJ1-2|TRBD1|-|TRBV25-1
TGTGCCAGCAGTCTGGGACAGGGGGACTATGGCCACACCTTC
CASSLGQGDYGHTF
>TRBJ2-7|-|many|TRBV5-6
TGTGCCAGCAGCTTGCAGATTTCCTACGAGCAGTACTTC
CASSLQISYEQYF
>TRBJ1-2|-|many|TRBV9
TGTGCCAGCAGCGCCTTTCAAGGCTATGGCTACACCTTC
CASSAFQGYGYTF
>TRBJ2-3|-|many|TRBV28
TGTGCCAGCAGTTACCCCGACTGGACTAGCACAGATACGCAGTATTTT
CASSYPDWTSTDTQYF
>TRBJ1-1|-|-|TRBV27
TGTGCCAGCAGTTTATTAAGGGCATCAAGCGAAGCTTTCTTT
CASSLLRASSEAFF
>TRBJ2-6|TRBD1|many|TRBV28
TGTGCCAGCAGTCTCTCGGGACAGATTGTCTCTGGGGCCAACGTCCTGACTTTC
CASSLSGQIVSGANVLTF
>TRBJ2-4|-|many|TRBV5-1
TGCGCCAGCAGCCAAACGCCTTTGGGGATAGCCAAAAACATTCAGTACTTC
CASSQTPLGIAKNIQYF
>TRBJ2-6|-|few|TRBV11-2
TGTGCCAGCAGCTTAGTCCCCAACTCTGGGGCCAACGTCCTGACTTTC
CASSLVPNSGANVLTF
>TRBJ2-1|TRBD2|many|TRBV11-2
TGTGCCAGCAGCTCCTGGACTAGCGGGGGCATTGAGCAGTTCTTC
CASSSWTSGGIEQFF
>TRBJ2-3|-|-|TRBV27
TGTGCCAGCAGTTTAGATAGAGGACTCGCAGATACGCAGTATTTT
CASSLDRGLADTQYF
>TRBJ2-1|-|-|TRBV27
TGTGCCAGCAGTTTTTTAGGGTTCCTCAATGAGCAGTTCTTC
CASSFLGFLNEQFF
>TRBJ2-3|-|many|TRBV7-2
TGTGCCAGCAGCCATTACCTCCACGGAGATACGCAGTATTTT
CASSHYLHGDTQYF
>TRBJ2-1|-|many|TRBV11-2
TGTGCCAGCAGCTTAGGGGACGGATCCTACAATGAGCAGTTCTTC
CASSLGDGSYNEQFF
>TRBJ2-1|-|few|TRBV3-1
TGTGCCAGCACCTTCCAGACTAGGATGAATGAGCAGTTCTTC
CASTFQTRMNEQFF
>TRBJ1-5|-|many|TRBV20-1
TGCAGTGCTAGAGTTACCGATTATAGCAATCAGCCCCAGCATTTT
CSARVTDYSNQPQHF
>TRBJ2-4|TRBD1|many|TRBV20-1
TGCAGTGCTCTCCGTCGGACAGGGGGCGACCTAGCCAAAAACATTCAGTACTTC
CSALRRTGGDLAKNIQYF
>TRBJ1-1|-|many|TRBV12-3/TRBV12-4
TGTGCCAGCAGTTTGGGGGGGGGAAAGACTGAAGCTTTCTTT
CASSLGGGKTEAFF
>TRBJ2-1|TRBD2|many|TRBV3-1
TGTGCCAGCAGCCAAGATGGGGGACTAGCCTCCTACAATGAGCAGTTCTTC
CASSQDGGLASYNEQFF
>TRBJ1-6|-|many|TRBV25-1
TGTGCCAGCAGTGAACGGCAGAATTCACCCCTCCACTTT
CASSERQNSPLHF